The 17 T cell receptor beta chains presented below share a single source sample, sequenced in a study of T cells in Graves' hyperthyroidism and ophthalmopathy. Amplification yielded TCR beta CDR3 regions, with RNA transcripts as the source. First-round RT-PCR with HTBI primers amplified the TCR CDR3 region. TCRdb used MiXCR to reprocess the multiplex PCR reads, holding one entry per CDR3 protein. The sample lists 500,000 to 600,000 distinct CDR3 sequences; roughly 50% were seen once. Specimen: peripheral blood or thyroid tissue (not recorded which). All receptors come from a woman younger than 30 with Graves' hyperthyroidism.

The sample holds many counts of this clonotype. This chain joins TRBV15 and TRBJ1-2; no definite D call. Trimming left V 0 bases short and J 9 bases short, with 8 bases between. From germline, CDR1 is LNHNV and CDR2 YYDKDF (reference sequence). The CDR3 runs to 12 residues. Here the CDR3 reads CATSRDPGRYTF. The CDR3 DNA reads as TGTGCCACCAGCAGAGATCCTGGTCGCTACACCTTC.

The chain recombines TRBV24-1 with TRBJ2-7; possible D gene TRBD1, 6 bases. The CDR3 sequence is 14 residues long. Germline-derived CDR1 and CDR2 are KGHDR and SFDVKD. V was clipped by 9 bases and J by 7 bases, with 21 bases between them. The CDR3 loop reads CATQGLADAGEQYF. CDR3 coding DNA: TGTGCCACCCAGGGGCTAGCTGATGCCGGGGAGCAGTACTTC.

In this sample, this clonotype turned up a few times. The CDR3, as DNA: TGCGCCAGCAGTGAGAGGTCTAGCGGGATCATGGGAGATACGCAGTATTTT. It yields the protein CASSERSSGIMGDTQYF. The chain employs TRBV10-2 and TRBJ2-3, with TRBD2 identical over 9 bases. The CDR3 totals 17 residues. Germline loops: CDR1 WSHSY, CDR2 SAAADI. Losses at the gene ends were 2 bases for V and 5 bases for J; bases not matched to a gene: 11.

This clonotype turned up a few times. The chain links TRBV24-1 to TRBJ2-7; D unclear. Trimming shortened V by 3 bases and J by 6 bases, and 11 bases separated the two germline ends. CDR1 KGHDR and CDR2 SFDVKD come from the germline V gene. The CDR3 extends over 13 amino acids. For the CDR3, the DNA is TGTGCCACCAGTGATGGGGATTTTCGCGAGCAGTACTTC. Residues: CATSDGDFREQYF.

The chain uses TRBV27 and TRBJ2-3; D is unclear. V lost 9 bases to trimming and J lost 0 bases, with 10 bases between them. There are 13 residues in the CDR3. Germline values: CDR1 MNHEY, CDR2 SMNVEV (reference sequence). In DNA form, the CDR3 reads TGTGCCAGTACAAATCGGAGCACAGATACGCAGTATTTT. Protein product: CASTNRSTDTQYF.

The chain uses TRBV24-1 and TRBJ2-5; TRBD2 matches at 12 bases. This CDR3 is built from 15 residues. Trimming removed 4 bases from V and 9 bases from J; junction bases left unmatched: 8. Germline loops: CDR1 KGHDR, CDR2 SFDVKD. CDR3 bases: TGTGCCACCAGTGACCGGACTAGCGGGATGGGGTCCCAGTACTTC. Encoded protein: CATSDRTSGMGSQYF.

In its sample, this clonotype was seen many times. The junction does not match germline at one end; this may be a read error. The rearrangement joins TRBV7-7 to TRBJ2-7; D uncertain. CDR1 is SSHAT and CDR2 is FNYEAQ in the germline V gene (reference sequence). This CDR3 has 14 amino acids. The CDR3 DNA sequence: TGTGCTAGCAGCTTAAGGTTGGGGTCCTACGAGCAGTACTTC. Translating gives CASSLRLGSYEQYF.

In this sample, this clonotype turned up many times. This chain connects TRBV25-1 to TRBJ2-7; possible D gene TRBD2, 5 bases. Germline assignment: CDR1 MGHDK and CDR2 SYGVNS. The CDR3 totals 14 residues. The germline V and J ends were trimmed by 6 bases and 6 bases, with 18 bases remaining between them. CDR3 nucleotides: TGTGCCAGCAGCGCAGGATGGGAGTTGGGCGAGCAGTACTTC. Protein product: CASSAGWELGEQYF.

Ten or more counts support this clonotype. The chain couples TRBV7-6 to TRBJ2-5; the match to TRBD2 covers 10 bases. J was trimmed by 3 bases and V by 4 bases; bases with no gene match: 5. CDR1 and CDR2 from the germline V gene are SGHVS and FNYEAQ. The CDR3 extends over 15 amino acids. For the CDR3, the DNA is TGTGCCAGCAGCTGGACTAGCGGAGAAAAAGAGACCCAGTACTTC. This codes for CASSWTSGEKETQYF.

The chain couples TRBV5-1 to TRBJ1-3, with D perhaps matching TRBD1 (5 bases). Germline values: CDR1 SGHRS, CDR2 YFSETQ. This CDR3 spans 15 amino acids. V lost 3 bases and J 0 bases, leaving 10 bases between the germline ends. In DNA, the CDR3 is TGCGCCAGCAGCTGGGGCGGGTCCTCTGGAAACACCATATATTTT. Amino acid sequence: CASSWGGSSGNTIYF.

The chain combines TRBV27 with TRBJ2-7; D is undetermined. Germline CDR1 and CDR2: MNHEY and SMNVEV (reference sequence). V was trimmed by 2 bases and J by 1 base, leaving 9 bases between them. CDR3 size: 14 residues. CDR3 sequence (DNA): TGTGCCAGCAGTTTAATTGTGGGGTCCTACGAGCAGTACTTC. Translation gives CASSLIVGSYEQYF.

V gene TRBV20-1 combines with J gene TRBJ1-2; D is uncertain. This CDR3 is 10 amino acids long. Germline CDR1 DFQATT, CDR2 SNEGSKA (reference sequence). Trimming cost V 6 bases and J 3 bases, with 5 bases left between them. Here the CDR3 reads CSASDYGYTF. The CDR3, as DNA: TGCAGTGCCTCGGACTATGGCTACACCTTC.

The chain has TRBV7-3 and TRBJ2-3; D is unclear. CDR1 and CDR2 (germline): SGHTA, FQGTGA. The CDR3 runs 14 residues. V was clipped by 3 bases and J by 4 bases, with 11 bases between them. The CDR3 region has the DNA TGTGCCAGCAGCTTGGGTGGCCGGGCAGATACGCAGTATTTT. The encoded protein is CASSLGGRADTQYF.

This clonotype was seen many times. The chain combines TRBV9 with TRBJ2-5; 9 bases fit TRBD2. The CDR3 is 15 residues long. V was clipped by 1 base and J by 5 bases; unmatched bases: 6. From germline, CDR1 is SGDLS and CDR2 YYNGEE. This chain's CDR3 is CASSVLAGATETQYF. CDR3 sequence (DNA): TGTGCCAGCAGCGTATTAGCGGGAGCTACGGAGACCCAGTACTTC.

This clonotype was recorded many times. This chain joins TRBV13 and TRBJ1-2; TRBD1 matches 7 bases. After removal of 4 bases from V and 5 bases from J, the junction contained 4 bases not matched to a gene. Per the germline V gene, CDR1 is PRHDT and CDR2 is FYEKMQ (reference sequence). This CDR3 has 13 amino acids. This CDR3 reads CASSSTGIYGYTF. CDR3 nucleotides: TGTGCCAGCAGCTCGACAGGGATTTATGGCTACACCTTC.

A few counts support this clonotype. The gene calls are TRBV6-5 and TRBJ2-7; TRBD2 aligns across 10 bases. The germline gives CDR1 MNHEY, CDR2 SVGAGI. Losses at the gene ends were 5 bases for V and 5 bases for J; bases not matched to a gene: 6. This CDR3 has 14 residues. In DNA, the CDR3 is TGTGCCAGCAGTCTAGCGGGAGCTCCTGACGAGCAGTACTTC. It yields the protein CASSLAGAPDEQYF.

The V and J genes are TRBV6-5 and TRBJ2-7, with D hard to call. V shed 2 bases and J shed 7 bases, with 12 bases lying between them. Germline CDR1 reads MNHEY; CDR2 reads SVGAGI. The length of the CDR3 is 13 residues. CDR3 loop: CASSYRVGAEQYF. The CDR3 bases are TGTGCCAGCAGTTACCGGGTGGGCGCTGAGCAGTACTTC.